This T cell receptor (beta chain) was obtained from a study of T cell responses to AZD1222 COVID-19 vaccine. Study-wide context: Researchers grouped second doses given at about 4 or about 12 weeks into one pool.

This clone showed up just once. Here immunoSEQ multiplex PCR was the method, and the copy in TCRdb shows in-frame clones only, minus some. The sample shows under 200,000 clones, around nine tenths of them seen only once. Germline lookup yields CDR1 GTSNPN and CDR2 SVGIG (reference sequence). V lost 3 bases to trimming and J lost 0 bases, with 12 bases between them. The CDR3 runs to 16 residues. The specimen was peripheral blood, collected on day 0 of AZD1222 vaccination. V is TRBV30 and J is TRBJ1-6; D gene unclear. This sequence was found in an adult in good health. CDR3 DNA: TGTGCCTGGAGGCGTGGCGGCAGCTCCTATAATTCACCCCTCCACTTT. It encodes CAWRRGGSSYNSPLHF.